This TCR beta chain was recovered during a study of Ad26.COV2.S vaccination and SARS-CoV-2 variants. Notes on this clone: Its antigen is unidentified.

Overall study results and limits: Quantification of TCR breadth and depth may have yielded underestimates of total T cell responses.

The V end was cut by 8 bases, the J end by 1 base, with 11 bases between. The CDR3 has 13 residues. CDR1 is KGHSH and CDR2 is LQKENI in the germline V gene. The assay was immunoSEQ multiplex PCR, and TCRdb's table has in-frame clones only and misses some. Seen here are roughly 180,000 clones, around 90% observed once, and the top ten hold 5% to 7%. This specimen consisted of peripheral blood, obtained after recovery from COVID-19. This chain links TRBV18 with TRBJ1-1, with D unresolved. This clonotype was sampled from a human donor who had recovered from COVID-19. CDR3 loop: CASLPGQNTEAFF. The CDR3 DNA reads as TGTGCCAGCCTCCCTGGTCAGAACACTGAAGCTTTCTTT.